Shown below are 12 T cell receptor beta chains from a single sample sequenced in a study of post-analysis software for immune sequencing data (dated by TCRdb to the mid-2010s). Study-wide conclusions, independent of this receptor: Significantly higher frequencies in patients than in controls were found for a few TRBV segments, including TRBV5-6, TRBV5-1 and TRBV20-1.

These receptors have no identified antigens. The library was built by means of PCR. The data were produced on an Illumina HiSeq 2500. To reduce PCR and sequencing biases, unique molecular identifiers were built into the TCR beta cDNA libraries. The public reads were quality trimmed at Q25 with fastp and then assembled into clones with MiXCR by TCRdb, keeping productive beta chains. A single entry per CDR3 protein holds the most common genes and DNA from its merged rows. This sample holds fewer than 700,000 distinct CDR3 sequences; 40% to 50% were observed only once. Together, the top ten hold 1.5% to 2% of the sample. Sequencing used blood. All receptors derive from a girl between 5 and 17 years old with multiple sclerosis.

V gene TRBV12-3 or TRBV12-4 combines with J gene TRBJ2-3, with D uncertain. The length of the CDR3 is 13 residues. The V end lost 3 bases, the J end lost 4 bases, and 8 bases lay between the germline ends. CDR3: CASSFLRSDTQYF. In DNA, the CDR3 is TGTGCCAGCAGTTTCCTTCGGTCAGATACGCAGTATTTT.

This chain connects TRBV3-1 to TRBJ2-1; 8 bases map to TRBD2. Per germline, CDR1 LGHDT and CDR2 YNNKEL (reference sequence). The CDR3 covers 14 residues. The J segment lost 6 bases and the V segment lost 3 bases, leaving 4 bases of the junction unmatched. The CDR3 DNA is TGTGCCAGCAGCCAGGCGGGGGGAAGCAATGAGCAGTTCTTC. Its translation is CASSQAGGSNEQFF.

This clonotype turned up a few times. The chain combines TRBV12-3 or TRBV12-4 with TRBJ1-2; a possible D gene is TRBD1 (5 bases). The CDR3 is 15 residues long. Trimming cost V 1 base and J 5 bases, with 14 bases left between them. This CDR3 is CASSLGDRNTYGYTF. CDR3 nucleotide sequence: TGTGCCAGCAGTTTAGGGGACCGAAACACTTATGGCTACACCTTC.

This clonotype has just a few counts. CDR3: CASSQDWGGRRNEQFF. CDR3 in DNA: TGCGCCAGCAGCCAAGACTGGGGGGGCCGCAGGAATGAGCAGTTCTTC. The chain employs TRBV4-1 and TRBJ2-1; D is perhaps TRBD2 (7 bases). The CDR3 contains 16 residues. From germline, CDR1 is MGHRA and CDR2 YSYEKL. The ends were cut back, 0 bases at V and 7 bases at J, with 16 bases in the middle.

V usage is TRBV7-2 and J usage is TRBJ2-1; 7 bases are shared with TRBD1. J gave up 1 base and V 1 base, and 4 bases lay outside the gene matches. The germline V gene encodes CDR1 SGHTA and CDR2 FQGNSA. The CDR3 length is 16 residues. The chain's CDR3 is CASSLVGTVSYNEQFF. The CDR3 region has the DNA TGTGCCAGCAGCTTAGTAGGGACAGTATCCTACAATGAGCAGTTCTTC.

The rearrangement joins TRBV14 to TRBJ1-2; D gene unclear. Germline CDR1 reads SGHDN; CDR2 reads FVKESK. This CDR3 comprises 15 residues. With 1 base removed from V and 2 bases from J, the gap between germline ends came to 11 bases. This chain's CDR3 is CASSQARLPNYGYTF. The CDR3 DNA reads as TGTGCCAGCAGCCAAGCGAGGCTACCGAACTATGGCTACACCTTC.

The rearrangement uses TRBV30 and TRBJ1-5, with D possibly matching TRBD1 (5 bases). CDR1 is GTSNPN and CDR2 is SVGIG in the germline V gene (reference sequence). The CDR3 is made up of 13 amino acids. V lost 2 bases and J 6 bases, leaving 11 bases between the germline ends. The CDR3 spells CAWSTGRGQPQHF. CDR3 coding DNA: TGTGCCTGGAGTACGGGTAGGGGTCAGCCCCAGCATTTT.

CDR3 in amino acids: CASSPSGRGIYGYTF. CDR3 sequence (DNA): TGTGCCAGCAGTCCTTCGGGGAGGGGGATTTATGGCTACACCTTC. The chain joins TRBV12-3 or TRBV12-4 to TRBJ1-2, with D possibly being TRBD1 (6 bases). The CDR3 is 15 amino acids. Trimming cost V 5 bases and J 5 bases, with 18 bases left between them.

A remark on this clonotype: Since no conserved phenylalanine or tryptophan closes the CDR3, a read error is the likely cause. The genes are TRBV7-6 and TRBJ2-3, with a tentative D call TRBD2 (6 bases). Trimming pared 1 base from V and 2 bases from J, leaving 7 bases between. This CDR3 is built from 14 residues. In germline, CDR1 is SGHVS, CDR2 FNYEAQ. CDR3 residues: CASSLGGDTDTQYV. The CDR3 nucleotides are TGTGCCAGCAGCTTAGGGGGGGACACAGATACGCAGTATGTT.

In its sample, this clonotype was seen many times. This chain uses TRBV10-3 with TRBJ2-3, with unresolved D. Per the germline V gene, CDR1 is ENHRY and CDR2 is SYGVKD. Trimming shortened V by 2 bases and J by 10 bases, and 7 bases separated the two germline ends. The CDR3 loop spans 11 amino acids. The CDR3 nucleotides read TGTGCCATCAGTGAGGGGGATGCGCAGTATTTT. Its translation: CAISEGDAQYF.

This chain uses TRBV7-9 with TRBJ1-5; D not certain. Germline values: CDR1 SEHNR, CDR2 FQNEAQ (reference sequence). The V end lost 1 base, the J end lost 0 bases, and 1 base lay between the germline ends. This CDR3 spans 13 amino acids. CDR3 bases: TGTGCCAGCAGCTTAGTTAGCAATCAGCCCCAGCATTTT. The encoded protein is CASSLVSNQPQHF.

To note about this clonotype: A junction end diverges from the germline sequence, so it may reflect a read error. The chain uses TRBV6-6 and TRBJ2-7; TRBD2 might be the D (5 bases). The germline V gene has CDR1 MNHNY and CDR2 SVGAGI (reference sequence). The CDR3 totals 13 residues. CDR3 protein: CAGRRGPAYEQYF. The DNA for the CDR3 is TGTGCCGGCAGACGAGGGCCGGCCTACGAGCAGTACTTC.